The 8 T cell receptor beta chains reported below all come from one sample, sequenced in a study of PD-L1 blockade in urothelial cancer. Sequencing used immunoSEQ multiplex PCR; TCRdb keeps in-frame clones, though not all of them. There are 35,000 to 55,000 clones in the sample; more than 65% occur only once, and 2.5% to 3% lies in the top ten. Here the sequenced sample was PBMCs, taken around atezolizumab (anti-PD-L1) treatment. These receptors all come from an older man with urothelial cancer.

This clone appeared once. The V and J genes are TRBV5-1 and TRBJ1-1, with a weak D call TRBD1 (5 bases). Trimming removed 4 bases from V and 0 bases from J, with 19 bases in between. The CDR3 has 17 residues. CDR1 SGHRS and CDR2 YFSETQ come from the germline V gene. The CDR3 spells CASSPAGTAEMNTEAFF. The DNA of the CDR3 is TGCGCCAGCAGCCCGGCCGGGACTGCTGAAATGAACACTGAAGCTTTCTTT.

The rearrangement uses TRBV5-4 and TRBJ1-1; 9 nucleotides align to TRBD1. The CDR3 runs to 15 residues. Unmatched junction bases numbered 4, after V lost 4 bases and J lost 0 bases. The germline gives CDR1 SGHNT, CDR2 YYREEE (reference sequence). CDR3 coding DNA: TGTGCCAGCAGCCCGAACAGGGGGCTGAACACTGAAGCTTTCTTT. Its protein is CASSPNRGLNTEAFF. Combining the CDR3 with reference TRBV5-4 and TRBJ1-1 gives the whole variable domain ETGVTQSPTHLIKTRGQQVTLRCSSQSGHNTVSWYQQALGQGPQFIFQYYREEENGRGNFPPRFSGLQFPNYSSELNVNALELDDSALYLCASSPNRGLNTEAFFGQGTRLTVV.

This clone appeared once. The DNA of the CDR3 is TGTGCCACCAGCGCGCGCAGGGTTGAGAAGCAGTACTTC. This sequence encodes CATSARRVEKQYF. The V and J genes are TRBV15 and TRBJ2-7; tentative D call: TRBD1 (5 bases). CDR3 size: 13 residues. Trimming removed 5 bases at V and 8 bases at J, with 16 bases between. Germline V gives CDR1 LNHNV, CDR2 YYDKDF (reference sequence).

The V and J genes are TRBV11-3 and TRBJ1-1, with D unresolved. This CDR3 contains 16 residues. V lost 5 bases to trimming and J lost 0 bases, with 16 bases between them. Germline V gives CDR1 SGHNT, CDR2 YENEEA. CDR3 residues: CASSPNEGSMNTEAFF. CDR3 bases: TGTGCCAGCAGCCCAAACGAGGGCAGTATGAACACTGAAGCTTTCTTT.

This chain connects TRBV27 to TRBJ2-3; D is perhaps TRBD2 (7 bases). The CDR3 spans 16 residues. Germline CDR1 reads MNHEY; CDR2 reads SMNVEV (reference sequence). Trimming cost V 3 bases and J 3 bases, with 16 bases left between them. CDR3 sequence: CASSFQAGRGTDTQYF. CDR3 nucleotides: TGTGCCAGCAGTTTCCAAGCGGGAAGGGGGACAGATACGCAGTATTTT.

This chain uses TRBV10-1 with TRBJ2-1; 11 bases map to TRBD2. The V and J ends lost 4 bases and 3 bases, in that order; junction bases with no gene match: 2. The CDR3 covers 15 residues. In germline, CDR1 is WNHNN, CDR2 SYGVQD (reference sequence). The CDR3 sequence is CASSATSGSYNEQFF. CDR3 in DNA: TGCGCCAGCAGTGCTACTAGCGGGAGCTACAATGAGCAGTTCTTC.

The chain recombines TRBV5-4 with TRBJ2-3; TRBD2 matches at 14 bases. Trimming took 4 bases from V and 1 from J; bases not matched to a gene: 8. CDR1 and CDR2 (germline): SGHNT, YYREEE (reference sequence). The CDR3 totals 18 residues. CDR3 in DNA: TGTGCCAGCAGCGGAGGGACTAGCGGGAGCCGTGGCACAGATACGCAGTATTTT. This encodes CASSGGTSGSRGTDTQYF.

Only one count was recorded for this clone. The chain carries TRBV13 and TRBJ2-7; TRBD1 matches 9 bases. V gave up 1 base and J gave up 3 bases; unmatched junction bases: 1. The CDR3 consists of 14 residues. CDR1 and CDR2 (germline): PRHDT, FYEKMQ (reference sequence). CDR3 nucleotides: TGTGCCAGCAGCTTAGTGGACAGGGGCTACGAGCAGTACTTC. Translating gives CASSLVDRGYEQYF.